This is a list of T cell receptor beta chains from one sample in a study of blood T cell repertoires in COVID-19. The assay was immunoSEQ multiplex PCR, and TCRdb's table has in-frame clones only and misses some. In the table there are tens of thousands of clones, under 95% of which are singletons. The specimen was peripheral blood. Receptor source: a man in his sixties with acute or convalescent COVID-19. The CDR3 runs from the conserved cysteine through the conserved F or W. A D gene is named only where the DNA matches it firmly. Size is omitted from some rows. Given values are once, few, many or a class for expanded clones.

NA	TRBV27	TRBJ2-5	NA	CASSPGRQETQYF	TGTGCCAGTTCCCCAGGGCGACAAGAGACCCAGTACTTC
NA	TRBV9	TRBJ1-5	NA	CASSVRPGEPQHF	TGTGCCAGCAGCGTAAGGCCGGGGGAGCCCCAGCATTTT
few	TRBV18	TRBJ1-1	TRBD1	CASSPPSQGAITEAFF	TGTGCCAGCTCACCTCCGAGTCAGGGGGCCATCACTGAAGCTTTCTTT
NA	TRBV5-1	TRBJ1-1	NA	CASSGNTEAFF	TGCGCCAGCAGTGGCAACACTGAAGCTTTCTTT
NA	TRBV3-1/TRBV3-2	TRBJ1-2	TRBD1	CASSQDGQGGNYGYTF	TGTGCCAGCAGCCAAGATGGGCAGGGGGGTAACTATGGCTACACCTTC
NA	TRBV2	TRBJ1-5	NA	CASSEAVSNQPQHF	TGTGCCAGCAGTGAGGCGGTTAGCAATCAGCCCCAGCATTTT
NA	TRBV4-1	TRBJ2-7	NA	CASSPGHSYEQYF	TGCGCCAGCAGCCCGGGACATTCATACGAGCAGTACTTC
NA	TRBV24-1	TRBJ1-1	NA	CATSDPGKNTEAFF	TGTGCCACCAGTGATCCGGGGAAGAACACTGAAGCTTTCTTT
NA	TRBV9	TRBJ2-5	TRBD2	CASSRGEETQYF	TGTGCCAGCAGCCGGGGGGAGGAGACCCAGTACTTC
NA	TRBV6-5	TRBJ2-1	NA	CASMGTPGPYNEQFF	TGTGCCAGCATGGGGACACCCGGCCCCTACAATGAGCAGTTCTTC
NA	TRBV4-1	TRBJ2-1	NA	CASSQRHGTQGYNEQFF	TGCGCCAGCAGCCAAAGGCACGGCACACAGGGATACAATGAGCAGTTCTTC
NA	TRBV12-5	TRBJ2-3	TRBD2	CASGPGLAGGITDTQYF	TGTGCTAGTGGTCCTGGACTAGCGGGGGGAATCACAGATACGCAGTATTTT
NA	TRBV19	TRBJ2-1	TRBD2	CASRVGGTLHNEQFF	TGTGCCAGTAGGGTCGGGGGGACCCTCCACAATGAGCAGTTCTTC
NA	TRBV7-7	TRBJ2-1	NA	CASSPWGGPYNEQFF	TGTGCCAGCAGCCCTTGGGGGGGGCCGTACAATGAGCAGTTCTTC
NA	TRBV29-1	TRBJ2-7	TRBD1	CSVEDRGTGVSYEQYF	TGCAGCGTTGAAGATCGAGGGACAGGAGTTTCCTACGAGCAGTACTTC
NA	TRBV5-6	TRBJ2-1	NA	CASSLSLTYNEQFF	TGTGCCAGCAGCCTCAGTCTGACCTACAATGAGCAGTTCTTC
once	TRBV4-1	TRBJ2-1	NA	CASSLDNLAYNEQFF	TGCGCCAGCAGCCTCGACAACTTGGCGTACAATGAGCAGTTCTTC
NA	TRBV7-2	TRBJ1-3	NA	CASSLAFSGLPSGNTIYF	TGTGCCAGCAGCTTAGCCTTTTCTGGCCTCCCCTCTGGAAACACCATATATTTT
NA	TRBV6-1	TRBJ2-2	NA	CASSESRGGGLFF	TGTGCCAGCAGTGAAAGTCGAGGGGGTGGGCTGTTTTTT
NA	TRBV10-3	TRBJ2-1	TRBD1	CAISDGQGAPQFF	TGTGCCATCAGTGACGGACAGGGGGCGCCTCAGTTCTTC
NA	TRBV7-8	TRBJ2-2	NA	CASSLDLLKAPGELFF	TGTGCCAGCAGCTTAGACCTATTAAAAGCGCCCGGGGAGCTGTTTTTT
NA	TRBV9	TRBJ1-6	NA	CASSVGETGTSPLHF	TGTGCCAGCAGCGTGGGGGAGACAGGCACCTCACCCCTCCACTTT
NA	TRBV19	TRBJ1-5	TRBD1	CASNQGARGNQPQHF	TGTGCCAGTAACCAGGGGGCAAGGGGTAATCAGCCCCAGCATTTT
NA	TRBV18	TRBJ1-1	TRBD1	CASSRGQGMNTEAFF	TGTGCCAGCTCGCGAGGACAGGGTATGAACACTGAAGCTTTCTTT
NA	TRBV7-9	TRBJ1-4	NA	CASSLGQVNEKLFF	TGTGCCAGCAGCTTAGGACAGGTCAATGAAAAACTGTTTTTT
NA	TRBV5-1	TRBJ2-6	TRBD1	CASSRDSPYKSSGANVLTF	TGCGCCAGCAGCCGGGACAGTCCTTATAAATCCTCTGGGGCCAACGTCCTGACTTTC
NA	TRBV7-8	TRBJ1-2	NA	CASSLEGGALHGYTF	TGTGCCAGCAGCTTAGAGGGAGGGGCGCTCCATGGCTACACCTTC
NA	TRBV27	TRBJ2-1	TRBD1	CASSTGVYEQFF	TGTGCCAGCAGTACAGGGGTCTATGAGCAGTTCTTC
NA	TRBV29-1	TRBJ1-1	NA	CSVGKVGGWTEAFF	TGCAGCGTTGGGAAGGTTGGGGGGTGGACTGAAGCTTTCTTT
NA	TRBV30	TRBJ1-2	TRBD1	CAWSGGDRVYGYTF	TGTGCCTGGAGTGGGGGGGACAGGGTCTATGGCTACACCTTC
NA	TRBV2	TRBJ1-5	TRBD1	CASSGQGGSQHF	TGTGCCAGCAGTGGCCAGGGGGGCTCCCAGCATTTT
NA	TRBV18	TRBJ1-3	TRBD1	CASSPRDRGSGNTIYF	TGTGCCAGCTCACCAAGGGACAGGGGCTCTGGAAACACCATATATTTT
NA	TRBV7-6	TRBJ2-3	NA	CASTPKPGGDTQYF	TGTGCCAGCACCCCTAAACCCGGAGGAGATACGCAGTATTTT
NA	TRBV3-1/TRBV3-2	TRBJ1-3	TRBD1	CASSQPDRSGGSGNTIYF	TGTGCCAGCAGCCAACCGGACAGGTCGGGCGGCTCTGGAAACACCATATATTTT
NA	TRBV6-5	TRBJ1-3	TRBD1	CASRRQGAVGNTIYF	TGTGCCAGCAGACGACAGGGGGCGGTTGGAAACACCATATATTTT
NA	TRBV6-6	TRBJ1-6	NA	CASSFLRQDESPLHF	TGTGCCAGCAGTTTCCTAAGACAGGACGAATCACCCCTCCACTTT
NA	TRBV5-8	TRBJ2-7	NA	CASSFGAGRGFYEQYF	TGTGCCAGCAGCTTTGGCGCGGGGCGAGGATTCTACGAGCAGTACTTC
once	TRBV27	TRBJ2-1	TRBD2	CASSLRLAGADYNEQFF	TGTGCCAGCAGCCTTCGACTAGCGGGGGCCGACTACAATGAGCAGTTCTTC
few	TRBV19	TRBJ2-5	NA	CASSIDLGAVQYF	TGTGCCAGTAGTATAGATCTAGGGGCAGTCCAGTACTTC
few	TRBV6-1	TRBJ1-6	NA	CASSEALQPSGLHF	TGTGCCAGCAGTGAAGCGTTGCAGCCTTCGGGCCTCCACTTT